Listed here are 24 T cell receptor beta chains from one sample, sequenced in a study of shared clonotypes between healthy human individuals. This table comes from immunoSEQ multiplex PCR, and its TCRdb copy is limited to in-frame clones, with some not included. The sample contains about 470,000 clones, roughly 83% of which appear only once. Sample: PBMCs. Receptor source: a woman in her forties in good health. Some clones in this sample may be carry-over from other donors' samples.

The CDR3: CASLTASGRAYNEQFF. Written as DNA, the CDR3 is TGTGCCAGCCTCACAGCTAGCGGGAGGGCCTACAATGAGCAGTTCTTC. The chain has TRBV28 and TRBJ2-1, with 12 bases aligning to TRBD2. Germline assignment: CDR1 MDHEN and CDR2 SYDVKM. The V and J ends lost 8 bases and 2 bases, in that order; junction bases with no gene match: 7. CDR3 length: 16 residues.

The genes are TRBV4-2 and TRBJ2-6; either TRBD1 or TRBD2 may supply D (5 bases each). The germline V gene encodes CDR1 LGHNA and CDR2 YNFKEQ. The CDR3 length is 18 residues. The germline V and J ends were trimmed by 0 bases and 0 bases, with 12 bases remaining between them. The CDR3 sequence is CASSQDQGARSGANVLTF. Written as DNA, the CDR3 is TGTGCCAGCAGCCAAGACCAGGGAGCCCGCTCTGGGGCCAACGTCCTGACTTTC.

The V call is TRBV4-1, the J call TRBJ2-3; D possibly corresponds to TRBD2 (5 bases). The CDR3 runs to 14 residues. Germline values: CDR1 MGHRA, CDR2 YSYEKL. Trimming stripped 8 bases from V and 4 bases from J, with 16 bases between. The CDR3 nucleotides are TGCGCCAGCGCGGAGGATAGCGCCTCAGATACGCAGTATTTT. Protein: CASAEDSASDTQYF.

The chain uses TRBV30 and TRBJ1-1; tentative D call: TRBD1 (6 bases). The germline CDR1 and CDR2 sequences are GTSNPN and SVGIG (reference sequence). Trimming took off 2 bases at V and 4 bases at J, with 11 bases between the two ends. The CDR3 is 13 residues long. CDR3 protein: CAWSKGDATEAFF. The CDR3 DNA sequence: TGTGCCTGGAGTAAGGGGGATGCCACTGAAGCTTTCTTT.

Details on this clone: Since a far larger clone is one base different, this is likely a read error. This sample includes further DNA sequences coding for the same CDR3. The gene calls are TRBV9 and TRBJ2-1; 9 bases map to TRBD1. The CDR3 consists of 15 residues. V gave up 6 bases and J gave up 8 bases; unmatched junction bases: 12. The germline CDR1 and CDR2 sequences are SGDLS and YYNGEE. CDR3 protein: CASTTTGQGYDEQFF. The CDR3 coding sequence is TGTGCCAGCACCACCACGGGACAGGGCTATGATGAGCAGTTCTTC.

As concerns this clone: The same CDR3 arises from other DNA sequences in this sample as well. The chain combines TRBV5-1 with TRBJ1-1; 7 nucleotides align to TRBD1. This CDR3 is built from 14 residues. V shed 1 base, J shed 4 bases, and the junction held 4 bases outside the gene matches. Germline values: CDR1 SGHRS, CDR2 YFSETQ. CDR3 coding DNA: TGCGCCAGCAGCTTGTCAGGGGGAGGCACTGAAGCTTTCTTT. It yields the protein CASSLSGGGTEAFF.

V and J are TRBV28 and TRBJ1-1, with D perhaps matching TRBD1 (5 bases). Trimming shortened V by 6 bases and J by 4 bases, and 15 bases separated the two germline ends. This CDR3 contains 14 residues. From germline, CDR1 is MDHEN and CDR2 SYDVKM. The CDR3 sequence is CASRFVGAGTEAFF. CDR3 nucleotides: TGTGCCAGCAGGTTTGTTGGGGCCGGCACTGAAGCTTTCTTT.

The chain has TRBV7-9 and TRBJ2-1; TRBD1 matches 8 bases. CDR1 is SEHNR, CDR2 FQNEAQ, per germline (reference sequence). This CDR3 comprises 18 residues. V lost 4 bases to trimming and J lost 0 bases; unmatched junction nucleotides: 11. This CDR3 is CASSSPKGDRSSYNEQFF. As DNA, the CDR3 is TGTGCCAGCAGCTCCCCGAAGGGGGACAGGAGCTCCTACAATGAGCAGTTCTTC.

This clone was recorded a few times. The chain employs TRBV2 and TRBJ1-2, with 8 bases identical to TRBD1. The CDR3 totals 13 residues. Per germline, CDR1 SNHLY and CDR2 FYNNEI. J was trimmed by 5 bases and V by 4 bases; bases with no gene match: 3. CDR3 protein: CASSGQGLYGYTF. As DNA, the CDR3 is TGTGCCAGCAGTGGACAGGGGTTGTATGGCTACACCTTC.

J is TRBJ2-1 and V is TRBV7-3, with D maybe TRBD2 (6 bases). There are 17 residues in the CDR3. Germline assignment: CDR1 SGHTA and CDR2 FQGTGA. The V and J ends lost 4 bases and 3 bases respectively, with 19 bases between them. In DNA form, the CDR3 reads TGTGCCAGCAGCTCACAGCCTGGGAGGTTGGGCTACAATGAGCAGTTCTTC. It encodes CASSSQPGRLGYNEQFF.

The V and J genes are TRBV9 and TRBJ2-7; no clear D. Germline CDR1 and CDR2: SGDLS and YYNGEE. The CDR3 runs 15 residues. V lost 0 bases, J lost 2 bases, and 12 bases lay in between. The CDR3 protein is CASSVGPQVTYEQYF. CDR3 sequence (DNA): TGTGCCAGCAGCGTAGGTCCTCAGGTTACCTACGAGCAGTACTTC.

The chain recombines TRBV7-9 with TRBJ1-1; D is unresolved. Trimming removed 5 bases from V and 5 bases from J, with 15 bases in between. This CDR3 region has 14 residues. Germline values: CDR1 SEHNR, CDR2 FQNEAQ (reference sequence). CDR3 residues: CASSPQAGETEAFF. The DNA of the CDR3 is TGTGCCAGCAGCCCCCAGGCGGGTGAGACTGAAGCTTTCTTT.

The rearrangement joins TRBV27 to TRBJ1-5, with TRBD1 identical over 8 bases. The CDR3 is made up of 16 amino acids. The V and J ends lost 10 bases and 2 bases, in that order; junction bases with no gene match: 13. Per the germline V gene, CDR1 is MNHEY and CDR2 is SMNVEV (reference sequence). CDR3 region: CATGQGGAGGNQPQHF. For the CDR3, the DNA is TGTGCCACCGGACAGGGAGGCGCGGGTGGCAATCAGCCCCAGCATTTT.

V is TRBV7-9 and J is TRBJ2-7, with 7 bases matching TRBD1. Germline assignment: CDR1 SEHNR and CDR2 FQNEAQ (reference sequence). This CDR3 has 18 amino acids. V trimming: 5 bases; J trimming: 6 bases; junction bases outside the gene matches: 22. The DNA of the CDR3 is TGTGCCAGCAGCGCACTTCCTGTGTGGGCAGGGGGATGGGGCGAGCAGTACTTC. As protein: CASSALPVWAGGWGEQYF.

Here the CDR3 DNA reads TGTGCCAGTAGTTCCTCGCTAGCGGAAAGCTCCTACGAGCAGTACTTC. This sequence encodes CASSSSLAESSYEQYF. The rearrangement links TRBV19 to TRBJ2-7; 7 positions agree with TRBD2. The germline CDR1 and CDR2 sequences are LNHDA and SQIVND (reference sequence). This CDR3 spans 16 amino acids. V lost 5 bases and J lost 0; bases outside the gene matches: 10.

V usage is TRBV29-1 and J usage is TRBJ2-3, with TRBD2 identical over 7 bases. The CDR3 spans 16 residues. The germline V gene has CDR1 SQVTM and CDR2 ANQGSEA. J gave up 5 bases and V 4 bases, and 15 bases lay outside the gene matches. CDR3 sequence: CSVAGGLAVLGDTQYF. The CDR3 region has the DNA TGCAGCGTTGCCGGGGGGTTAGCGGTCCTTGGAGATACGCAGTATTTT.

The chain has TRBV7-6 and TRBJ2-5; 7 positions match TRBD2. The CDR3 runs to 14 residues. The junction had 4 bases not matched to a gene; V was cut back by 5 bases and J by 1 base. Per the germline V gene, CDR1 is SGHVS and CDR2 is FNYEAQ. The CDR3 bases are TGTGCCAGCAGCATACTAGCGATCCAAGAGACCCAGTACTTC. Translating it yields CASSILAIQETQYF. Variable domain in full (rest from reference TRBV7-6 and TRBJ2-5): GAGVSQSPRYKVTKRGQDVALRCDPISGHVSLYWYRQALGQGPEFLTYFNYEAQQDKSGLPNDRFSAERPEGSISTLTIQRTEQRDSAMYRCASSILAIQETQYFGPGTRLLVL.

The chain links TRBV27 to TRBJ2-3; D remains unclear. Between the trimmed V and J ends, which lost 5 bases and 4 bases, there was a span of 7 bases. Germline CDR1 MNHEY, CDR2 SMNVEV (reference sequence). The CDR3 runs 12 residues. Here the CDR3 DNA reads TGTGCCAGCAGTCTAAACGCAGATACGCAGTATTTT. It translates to CASSLNADTQYF.

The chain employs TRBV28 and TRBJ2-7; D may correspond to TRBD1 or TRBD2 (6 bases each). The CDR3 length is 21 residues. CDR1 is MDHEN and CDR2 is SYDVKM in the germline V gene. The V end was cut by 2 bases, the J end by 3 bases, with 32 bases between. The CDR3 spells CASSLRGVVGLSHLTRYEQYF. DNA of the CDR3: TGTGCCAGCAGTTTAAGGGGGGTCGTGGGACTCTCCCACTTAACCCGCTACGAGCAGTACTTC. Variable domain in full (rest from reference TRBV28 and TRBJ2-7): DVKVTQSSRYLVKRTGEKVFLECVQDMDHENMFWYRQDPGLGLRLIYFSYDVKMKEKGDIPEGYSVSREKKERFSLILESASTNQTSMYLCASSLRGVVGLSHLTRYEQYFGPGTRLTVT.

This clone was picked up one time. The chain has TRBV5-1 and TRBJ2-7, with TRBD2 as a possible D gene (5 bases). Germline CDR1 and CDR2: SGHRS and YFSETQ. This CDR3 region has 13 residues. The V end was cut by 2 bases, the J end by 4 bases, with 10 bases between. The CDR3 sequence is CASSFDSEYEQYF. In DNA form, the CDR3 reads TGCGCCAGCAGCTTCGATAGCGAGTACGAGCAGTACTTC.

CDR3 sequence reads: CASSLAGGEETQYF. DNA for the CDR3: TGTGCCAGCAGTTTAGCGGGGGGGGAAGAGACCCAGTACTTC. The chain employs TRBV28 and TRBJ2-5; 9 bases are a match to TRBD2. The germline V gene encodes CDR1 MDHEN and CDR2 SYDVKM. The junction had 1 base not matched to a gene; V was cut back by 2 bases and J by 3 bases. This CDR3 comprises 14 residues.

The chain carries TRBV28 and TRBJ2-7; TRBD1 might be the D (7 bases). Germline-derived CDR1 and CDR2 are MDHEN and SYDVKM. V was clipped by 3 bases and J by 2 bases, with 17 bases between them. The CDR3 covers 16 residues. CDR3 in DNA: TGTGCCAGCAGTTTCCCACGACAGGGAGGTACCTACGAGCAGTACTTC. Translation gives CASSFPRQGGTYEQYF.

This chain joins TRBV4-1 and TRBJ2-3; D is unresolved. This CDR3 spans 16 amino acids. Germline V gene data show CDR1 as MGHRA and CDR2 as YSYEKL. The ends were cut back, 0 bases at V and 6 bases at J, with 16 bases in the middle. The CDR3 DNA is TGCGCCAGCAGCCAAGATGCAGCGCTACCATGGGATACGCAGTATTTT. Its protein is CASSQDAALPWDTQYF.

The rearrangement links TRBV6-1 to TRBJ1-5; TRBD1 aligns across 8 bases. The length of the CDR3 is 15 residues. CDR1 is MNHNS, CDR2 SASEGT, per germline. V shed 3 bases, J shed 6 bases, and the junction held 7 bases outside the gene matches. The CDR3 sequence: CASSEGQGAAQPQHF. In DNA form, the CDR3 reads TGTGCCAGCAGTGAGGGTCAGGGGGCAGCTCAGCCCCAGCATTTT.